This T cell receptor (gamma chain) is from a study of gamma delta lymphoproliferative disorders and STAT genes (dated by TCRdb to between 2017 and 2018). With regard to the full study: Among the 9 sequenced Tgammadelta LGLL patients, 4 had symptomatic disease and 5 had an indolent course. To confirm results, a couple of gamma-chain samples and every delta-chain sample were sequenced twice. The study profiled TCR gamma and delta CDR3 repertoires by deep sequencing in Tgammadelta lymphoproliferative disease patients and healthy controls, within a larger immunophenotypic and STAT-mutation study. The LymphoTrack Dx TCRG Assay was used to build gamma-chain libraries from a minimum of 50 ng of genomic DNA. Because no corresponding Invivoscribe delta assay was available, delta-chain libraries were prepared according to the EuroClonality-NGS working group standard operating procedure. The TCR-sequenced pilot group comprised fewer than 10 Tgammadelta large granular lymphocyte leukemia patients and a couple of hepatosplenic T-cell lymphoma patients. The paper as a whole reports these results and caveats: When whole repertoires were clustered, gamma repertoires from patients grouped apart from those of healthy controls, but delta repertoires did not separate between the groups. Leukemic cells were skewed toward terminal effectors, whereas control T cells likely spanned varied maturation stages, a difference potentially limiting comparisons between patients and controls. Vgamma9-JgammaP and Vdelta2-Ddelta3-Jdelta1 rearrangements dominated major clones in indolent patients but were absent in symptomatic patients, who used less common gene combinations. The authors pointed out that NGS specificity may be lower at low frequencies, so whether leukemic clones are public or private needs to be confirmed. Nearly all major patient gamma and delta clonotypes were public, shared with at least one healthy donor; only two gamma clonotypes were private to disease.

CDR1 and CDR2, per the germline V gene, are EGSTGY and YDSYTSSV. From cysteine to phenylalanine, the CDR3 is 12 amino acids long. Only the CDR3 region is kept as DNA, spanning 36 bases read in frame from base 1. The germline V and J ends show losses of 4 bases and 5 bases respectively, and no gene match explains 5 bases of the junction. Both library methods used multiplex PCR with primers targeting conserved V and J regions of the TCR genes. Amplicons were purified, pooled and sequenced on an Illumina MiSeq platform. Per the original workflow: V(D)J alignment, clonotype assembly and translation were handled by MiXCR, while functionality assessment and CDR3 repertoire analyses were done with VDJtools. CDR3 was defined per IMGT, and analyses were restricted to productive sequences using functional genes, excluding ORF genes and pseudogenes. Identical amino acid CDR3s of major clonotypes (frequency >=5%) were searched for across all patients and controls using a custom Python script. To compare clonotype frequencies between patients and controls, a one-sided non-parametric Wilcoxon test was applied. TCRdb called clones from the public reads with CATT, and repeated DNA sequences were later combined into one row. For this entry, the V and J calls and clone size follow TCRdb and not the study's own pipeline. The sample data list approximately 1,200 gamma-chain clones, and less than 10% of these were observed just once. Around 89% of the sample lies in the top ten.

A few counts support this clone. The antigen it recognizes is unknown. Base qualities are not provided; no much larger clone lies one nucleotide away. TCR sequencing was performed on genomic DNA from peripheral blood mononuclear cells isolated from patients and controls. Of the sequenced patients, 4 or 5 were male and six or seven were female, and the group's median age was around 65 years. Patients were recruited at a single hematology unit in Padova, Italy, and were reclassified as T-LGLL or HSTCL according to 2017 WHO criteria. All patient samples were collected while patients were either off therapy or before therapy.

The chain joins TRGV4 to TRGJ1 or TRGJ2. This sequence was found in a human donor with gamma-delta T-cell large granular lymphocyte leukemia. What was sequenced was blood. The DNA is TGTGCCACCTGGGAGAAGGATTATAAGAAACTCTTT. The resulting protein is CATWEKDYKKLF.